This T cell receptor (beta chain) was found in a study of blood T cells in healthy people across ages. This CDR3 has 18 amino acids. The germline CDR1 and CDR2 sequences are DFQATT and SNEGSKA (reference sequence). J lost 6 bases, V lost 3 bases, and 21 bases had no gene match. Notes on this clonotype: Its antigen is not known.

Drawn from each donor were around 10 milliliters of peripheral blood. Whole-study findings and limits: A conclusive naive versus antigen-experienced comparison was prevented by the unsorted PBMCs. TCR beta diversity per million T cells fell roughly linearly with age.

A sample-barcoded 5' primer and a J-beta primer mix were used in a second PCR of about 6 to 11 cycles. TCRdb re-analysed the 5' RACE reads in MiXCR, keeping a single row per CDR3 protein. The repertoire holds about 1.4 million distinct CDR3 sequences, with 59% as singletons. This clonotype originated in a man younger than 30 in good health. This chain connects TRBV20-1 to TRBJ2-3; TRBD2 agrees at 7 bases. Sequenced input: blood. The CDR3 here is CSASPGSEAGLRSDTQYF. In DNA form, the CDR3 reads TGCAGTGCTAGTCCTGGGAGTGAAGCGGGATTGCGCTCGGATACGCAGTATTTT.